The 24 T cell receptor beta chains given below trace back to one sample, sequenced in a study of technical replicates of blood from a handful of donors. The data were produced by immunoSEQ multiplex PCR, yet TCRdb's version contains in-frame clones alone and is incomplete. The sample has 80,000 or so clones, just over 95% seen once; the top ten hold about 0.2%. Sequencing was performed on T cells isolated from PBMCs. Receptors were obtained from a human donor in good health.

This clone came up once. The chain couples TRBV7-9 to TRBJ2-7, with a possible D match to TRBD2 (5 bases). This CDR3 region has 13 residues. V lost 6 bases and J lost 2, with 11 bases in between. Germline V gene lookup returns CDR1 SEHNR and CDR2 FQNEAQ (reference sequence). CDR3 residues: CASSIGETYEQYF. DNA for the CDR3: TGTGCCAGCAGTATTGGGGAGACCTACGAGCAGTACTTC.

This CDR3 is CASSPQSRVSNQPQHF. The CDR3 DNA is TGTGCCAGCAGTCCCCAGTCGCGGGTGAGCAATCAGCCCCAGCATTTT. The V and J genes are TRBV7-8 and TRBJ1-5, with no clear D. Germline CDR1 SGHVS, CDR2 FQNEAQ. Trimming left V 6 bases short and J 1 base short, with 16 bases between. The CDR3 extends over 16 amino acids.

V and J are TRBV5-1 and TRBJ2-3; D is possibly TRBD2 (6 bases). This CDR3 is 15 amino acids long. CDR1 and CDR2 from the germline V gene are SGHRS and YFSETQ. Trimming shortened V by 0 bases and J by 1 base, and 9 bases separated the two germline ends. The CDR3 DNA follows: TGCGCCAGCAGCTTGGGGGGCGGGGGCACAGATACGCAGTATTTT. Its translation is CASSLGGGGTDTQYF.

The rearrangement links TRBV5-1 to TRBJ2-7; possible D gene TRBD2, 6 bases. Trimming cost V 7 bases and J 4 bases, with 18 bases left between them. Looked up from germline, CDR1 is SGHRS and CDR2 is YFSETQ. The CDR3 spans 14 residues. The CDR3 is CASRWGEYDYEQYF. The CDR3 coding sequence is TGCGCCAGCCGATGGGGGGAGTACGATTACGAGCAGTACTTC.

V is TRBV10-3 and J is TRBJ1-1; perhaps TRBD1 as D (6 bases). The CDR3 totals 16 residues. Trimming took 8 bases from V and 3 from J, leaving 22 bases between them. Germline loops: CDR1 ENHRY, CDR2 SYGVKD. DNA for the CDR3: TGTGCCATCCAACGGCCCACTCTTGAGGGGGACACTGAAGCTTTCTTT. The encoded protein is CAIQRPTLEGDTEAFF.

The chain couples TRBV12-5 to TRBJ2-2; D remains ambiguous. There are 14 residues in the CDR3. Trimming cost V 0 bases and J 4 bases, with 6 bases left between them. Germline CDR1 LGHNT, CDR2 FRNRAP. This chain's CDR3 is CASGLVPGTGELFF. The CDR3 bases are TGTGCTAGTGGTTTGGTACCGGGCACCGGGGAGCTGTTTTTT.

The V gene is TRBV15, the J gene TRBJ1-5, with D possibly TRBD1 on 6 matching bases. The CDR3 is 14 residues long. Trimming cost V 1 base and J 8 bases, with 12 bases left between them. Germline V CDR1 and CDR2: LNHNV, YYDKDF (reference sequence). DNA for the CDR3: TGTGCCACCAGCAGAGGGGGGCCCGGAGAGCCCCAGCATTTT. Translation gives CATSRGGPGEPQHF.

V gene TRBV5-1 combines with J gene TRBJ1-4, with D unresolved. V was clipped by 0 bases and J by 4 bases, with 13 bases between them. The CDR3 contains 16 residues. CDR1 and CDR2 (germline): SGHRS, YFSETQ. The CDR3 nucleotides read TGCGCCAGCAGCTTGGGGCCGGCAGGCGATAATGAAAAACTGTTTTTT. The encoded protein is CASSLGPAGDNEKLFF.

The rearrangement uses TRBV7-9 and TRBJ1-5; TRBD1 aligns across 8 bases. The trim removed 4 bases at V and 6 bases at J, leaving 14 bases unmatched. The CDR3 is made up of 17 amino acids. Germline loops: CDR1 SEHNR, CDR2 FQNEAQ (reference sequence). The CDR3: CASSYGTTGGRRQPQHF. CDR3 coding DNA: TGTGCCAGCAGCTACGGGACCACAGGGGGAAGGCGTCAGCCCCAGCATTTT.

The V and J genes are TRBV11-2 and TRBJ1-2; 7 bases fit TRBD1. The CDR3 is 14 residues long. Germline loops: CDR1 SGHAT, CDR2 FQNNGV. After removal of 2 bases from V and 8 bases from J, the junction contained 8 bases not matched to a gene. In DNA, the CDR3 is TGTGCCAGCAGCTTATTAATATCAGGGGGAGGCTACACCTTC. This encodes CASSLLISGGGYTF.

The V and J genes are TRBV10-3 and TRBJ1-4, with TRBD1 identical over 8 bases. The CDR3 loop spans 14 amino acids. V was pared by 6 bases and J by 4 bases, with 4 bases of the junction left unmatched. Germline values: CDR1 ENHRY, CDR2 SYGVKD. CDR3 bases: TGTGCCATCAGCCCGGGACAGGATAATGAAAAACTGTTTTTT. Encoded protein: CAISPGQDNEKLFF.

J is TRBJ2-1 and V is TRBV6-1; possibly TRBD2 for D (5 bases). Per the germline V gene, CDR1 is MNHNS and CDR2 is SASEGT. Deletions cut 5 bases from V and 6 bases from J, with 11 bases between. This CDR3 is 13 amino acids long. The CDR3 DNA follows: TGTGCCAGCAGTAGAGGACTGTTCAATGAGCAGTTCTTC. Translated, it gives CASSRGLFNEQFF.

This clone was detected only once. The chain is built from TRBV6-1 and TRBJ1-3; 7 bases map to TRBD1. Germline loops: CDR1 MNHNS, CDR2 SASEGT. V lost 2 bases, J lost 0 bases, and 7 bases stayed unmatched. This CDR3 comprises 17 residues. CDR3 sequence: CASSEQGVVVSGNTIYF. In nucleotides, the CDR3 is TGTGCCAGCAGTGAACAGGGGGTAGTCGTCTCTGGAAACACCATATATTTT.

This chain links TRBV5-1 with TRBJ2-5; D not certain. Trimming shortened V by 6 bases and J by 3 bases, and 12 bases separated the two germline ends. The germline V gene has CDR1 SGHRS and CDR2 YFSETQ. The CDR3 has 13 residues. Here the CDR3 reads CASKISVEETQYF. The DNA for the CDR3 is TGCGCCAGCAAGATCAGCGTGGAAGAGACCCAGTACTTC. The whole variable domain, filled in from reference TRBV5-1 and TRBJ2-5, reads KAGVTQTPRYLIKTRGQQVTLSCSPISGHRSVSWYQQTPGQGLQFLFEYFSETQRNKGNFPGRFSGRQFSNSRSEMNVSTLELGDSALYLCASKISVEETQYFGPGTRLLVL.

The chain has TRBV7-9 and TRBJ2-7; no clear D gene. Per the germline V gene, CDR1 is SEHNR and CDR2 is FQNEAQ (reference sequence). CDR3 length equals 16 residues. Trimming took off 3 bases at V and 1 base at J, with 16 bases between the two ends. The CDR3 sequence: CASSFSWPQVSYEQYF. DNA of the CDR3: TGTGCCAGCAGCTTTTCATGGCCGCAGGTTTCCTACGAGCAGTACTTC.

CDR3 region: CAISRGKSDTQYF. The CDR3 DNA is TGTGCCATCAGCCGAGGCAAGTCGGATACGCAGTATTTT. This chain links TRBV10-3 with TRBJ2-3; D unclear. V gave up 6 bases and J gave up 6 bases, with 13 bases separating them. The CDR3 is made up of 13 amino acids. CDR1 is ENHRY, CDR2 SYGVKD, per germline.

V gene TRBV15 combines with J gene TRBJ2-2; the match to TRBD1 covers 7 bases. V was pared by 2 bases and J by 4 bases, with 10 bases of the junction left unmatched. The CDR3 covers 17 residues. Germline assignment: CDR1 LNHNV and CDR2 YYDKDF (reference sequence). CDR3 nucleotide sequence: TGTGCCACCAGCAGACCACCACAGGGGTTCGGCACCGGGGAGCTGTTTTTT. It translates to CATSRPPQGFGTGELFF.

The chain combines TRBV30 with TRBJ1-2; D is unclear. This CDR3 comprises 10 residues. Germline assignment: CDR1 GTSNPN and CDR2 SVGIG (reference sequence). Trimming removed 5 bases from V and 2 bases from J, with 3 bases in between. Here the CDR3 DNA reads TGTGCCTGGGGCAACTATGGCTACACCTTC. Its translation: CAWGNYGYTF.

The V gene is TRBV13, the J gene TRBJ1-1; TRBD1 is a possible D gene (6 bases). The germline V gene encodes CDR1 PRHDT and CDR2 FYEKMQ (reference sequence). V was cut by 9 bases and J by 7 bases, with 21 bases left in between. This CDR3 region has 14 residues. CDR3 protein: CASFQTLGTHEAFF. The CDR3 coding sequence is TGTGCCAGTTTCCAGACCCTCGGGACACATGAAGCTTTCTTT.

The chain employs TRBV15 and TRBJ2-1; D may be TRBD2 (7 bases). V lost 3 bases and J 7 bases, leaving 13 bases between the germline ends. CDR1 and CDR2 from the germline V gene are LNHNV and YYDKDF (reference sequence). The CDR3 contains 14 residues. CDR3 amino acids: CATSRRGPLNEQFF. The CDR3 nucleotides read TGTGCCACCAGCAGGCGGGGGCCCTTAAATGAGCAGTTCTTC.

This rearrangement joins TRBV19 to TRBJ2-3; possibly TRBD2 for D (7 bases). CDR1 is LNHDA, CDR2 SQIVND, per germline (reference sequence). The ends were cut back, 4 bases at V and 7 bases at J, with 12 bases in the middle. This CDR3 is built from 13 residues. Here the CDR3 reads CASSTGGFYTQYF. CDR3 in DNA: TGTGCCAGTAGTACGGGGGGCTTTTATACGCAGTATTTT. Full variable domain (missing parts from reference TRBV19 and TRBJ2-3): DGGITQSPKYLFRKEGQNVTLSCEQNLNHDAMYWYRQDPGQGLRLIYYSQIVNDFQKGDIAEGYSVSREKKESFPLTVTSAQKNPTAFYLCASSTGGFYTQYFGPGTRLTVL.

This rearrangement joins TRBV6-1 to TRBJ2-7, with a weak D call TRBD2 (7 bases). Germline loops: CDR1 MNHNS, CDR2 SASEGT. V lost 8 bases to trimming and J lost 4 bases, with 18 bases between them. The length of the CDR3 is 14 residues. CDR3 coding DNA: TGTGCCAGCTCCCTAGGGGGGGCACTGTACGAGCAGTACTTC. Protein sequence: CASSLGGALYEQYF.

The genes are TRBV29-1 and TRBJ2-3; TRBD2 matches at 11 bases. V shed 4 bases and J 2 bases; nucleotides not matched to a gene: 5. This CDR3 comprises 15 residues. The germline gives CDR1 SQVTM, CDR2 ANQGSEA. The DNA of the CDR3 is TGCAGCGTTGCAACTAGCGGGAGCGCCACAGATACGCAGTATTTT. Translating it yields CSVATSGSATDTQYF.

DNA of the CDR3: TGTGCCAGCAGCTTAGGTCGGGGGGCGAACACTGAAGCTTTCTTT. It specifies CASSLGRGANTEAFF. The chain joins TRBV7-9 to TRBJ1-1; D is possibly TRBD1 (6 bases). This CDR3 is built from 15 residues. The germline V gene has CDR1 SEHNR and CDR2 FQNEAQ (reference sequence). Trimming took 1 base from V and 1 from J, leaving 10 bases between them.